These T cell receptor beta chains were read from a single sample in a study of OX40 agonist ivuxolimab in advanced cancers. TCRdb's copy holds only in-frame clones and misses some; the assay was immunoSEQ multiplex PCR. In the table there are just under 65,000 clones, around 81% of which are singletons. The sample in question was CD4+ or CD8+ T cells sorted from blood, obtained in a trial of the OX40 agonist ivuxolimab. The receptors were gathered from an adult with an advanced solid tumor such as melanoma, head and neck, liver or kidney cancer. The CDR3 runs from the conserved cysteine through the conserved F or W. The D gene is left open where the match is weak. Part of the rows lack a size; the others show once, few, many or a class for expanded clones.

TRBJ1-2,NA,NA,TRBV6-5,CASSYGGGYTF,TGTGCCAGCAGTTATGGGGGAGGCTACACCTTC
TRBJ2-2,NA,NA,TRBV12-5,CASGPSRRDWVTGELFF,TGTGCTAGTGGCCCATCGAGAAGGGACTGGGTCACCGGGGAGCTGTTTTTT
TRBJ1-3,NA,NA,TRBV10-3,CAISESGGQPFSGNTIYF,TGTGCCATCAGTGAGTCGGGGGGGCAACCCTTCTCTGGAAACACCATATATTTT
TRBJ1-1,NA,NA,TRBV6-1,CASDPLGGDTEAFF,TGTGCCAGTGATCCCCTCGGTGGGGACACTGAAGCTTTCTTT
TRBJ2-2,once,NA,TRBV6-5,CASSYTPGFGELFF,TGTGCCAGCAGTTACACCCCAGGGTTCGGGGAGCTGTTTTTT
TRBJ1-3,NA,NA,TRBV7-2,CASSSGGASGNTIYF,TGTGCCAGCAGCTCCGGTGGGGCCTCTGGAAACACCATATATTTT
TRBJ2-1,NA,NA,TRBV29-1,CSVRWDMYYNEQFF,TGCAGCGTTAGGTGGGACATGTACTACAATGAGCAGTTCTTC
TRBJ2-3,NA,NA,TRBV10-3,CATQADLTDTQYF,TGTGCCACCCAAGCGGATCTCACAGATACGCAGTATTTT
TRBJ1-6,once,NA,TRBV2,CASSEIPGLEGTPLHF,TGTGCCAGCAGTGAAATCCCGGGTCTGGAGGGGACACCCCTCCACTTT
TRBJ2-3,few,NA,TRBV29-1,CSGSGVTTDTQYF,TGCAGTGGCTCGGGGGTGACCACAGATACGCAGTATTTT
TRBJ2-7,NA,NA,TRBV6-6,CASSYMVSYEQYF,TGTGCCAGCAGTTACATGGTATCCTACGAGCAGTACTTC
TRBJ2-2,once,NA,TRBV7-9,CASSPPGFGNVGELFF,TGTGCCAGCAGCCCCCCCGGCTTTGGTAATGTCGGGGAGCTGTTTTTT
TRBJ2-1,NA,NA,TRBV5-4,CASSSGTGFNEQFF,TGTGCCAGCAGCTCTGGGACCGGATTCAATGAGCAGTTCTTC